This is a list of T cell receptor beta chains from one sample in a study of tumour-infiltrating T cells in Burkitt lymphoma. Some clones are missing from TCRdb's copy, which holds only in-frame ones; the method was immunoSEQ multiplex PCR. Among 600 to 850 clones listed, roughly 92% were seen once. Sequenced sample: tumor tissue. These receptors came from a human donor with diffuse large B-cell lymphoma. CDR3s include the opening cysteine and the closing phenylalanine or tryptophan. D genes are given only for firm matches. Not all rows give a size; the values are once, few, many and, for expanded clones, a class.

CDR3aa	CDR3nt	j_gene	v_gene	d_gene	abundance	len
CASSSSVTKSDTYNSPLHF	TGCGCCAGCAGCTCTTCCGTAACGAAATCAGACACCTATAATTCACCCCTCCACTTT	TRBJ1-6	TRBV5-1	NA	NA	19
CASSGRRGTGYEQYF	TGCGCCAGCAGCGGCCGGCGGGGGACTGGGTACGAGCAGTACTTC	TRBJ2-7	TRBV5-1	TRBD2	NA	15
CASSLTQGAAEAFF	TGTGCCAGCAGCCTCACCCAGGGGGCAGCTGAAGCTTTCTTT	TRBJ1-1	TRBV27	TRBD1	NA	14
CASSYTRQGARETQYF	TGTGCCAGCAGCTACACTAGACAGGGGGCGCGAGAGACCCAGTACTTC	TRBJ2-5	TRBV27	TRBD1	NA	16
CASSARDRGRRNTGELFF	TGTGCCAGCAGCGCCCGCGACAGGGGGCGACGAAACACCGGGGAGCTGTTTTTT	TRBJ2-2	TRBV9	TRBD1	NA	18
CASSIGGWTGEQYF	TGTGCCAGTAGTATAGGTGGGTGGACAGGCGAGCAGTACTTC	TRBJ2-7	TRBV19	TRBD1	hyperexpanded	14
CASSGSVGYNEQFF	TGCGCCAGCAGTGGCTCGGTCGGGTACAATGAGCAGTTCTTC	TRBJ2-1	TRBV10-1	NA	NA	14
CASSPNPGLARTGELFF	TGTGCCAGCAGCCCTAATCCGGGACTAGCAAGGACCGGGGAGCTGTTTTTT	TRBJ2-2	TRBV7-3	TRBD2	NA	17
CASSQTPSPSTDTQYF	TGTGCCAGCAGCCAGACTCCATCCCCTAGCACAGATACGCAGTATTTT	TRBJ2-3	TRBV7-6	NA	NA	16
CAISGNAAYGYTF	TGTGCCATCTCAGGGAACGCAGCCTATGGCTACACCTTC	TRBJ1-2	TRBV10-3	NA	once	13
CANRAAYGYTF	TGTGCCAACAGGGCGGCCTATGGCTACACCTTC	TRBJ1-2	TRBV6-1	NA	once	11
CAWSGRANTIYF	TGTGCCTGGAGTGGCAGGGCGAACACCATATATTTT	TRBJ1-3	TRBV30	NA	NA	12
CASSRLGLAGLSSYNEQFF	TGTGCCAGCAGCCGATTAGGACTAGCGGGACTCAGCTCCTACAATGAGCAGTTCTTC	TRBJ2-1	TRBV14	TRBD2	NA	19
CASSWGPSITTNEKLFF	TGTGCCAGCAGTTGGGGGCCATCCATTACAACTAATGAAAAACTGTTTTTT	TRBJ1-4	TRBV5-5	NA	NA	17
CASSDYTVNNQPQHF	TGTGCCAGCAGTGACTATACAGTGAACAATCAGCCCCAGCATTTT	TRBJ1-5	TRBV6-1	NA	NA	15
CASSSKSWQGANTEAFF	TGTGCCAGCAGCTCGAAATCTTGGCAGGGCGCGAACACTGAAGCTTTCTTT	TRBJ1-1	TRBV11-2	NA	NA	17
CASSLTSLDEQFF	TGCGCCAGCAGCCTGACTAGCTTGGATGAGCAGTTCTTC	TRBJ2-1	TRBV4-1	TRBD2	NA	13
CASSQRRGGEDTQYF	TGTGCCAGCAGCCAACGGCGGGGCGGTGAGGATACGCAGTATTTT	TRBJ2-3	TRBV7-3	NA	NA	15
CASSLYGGTYEQYF	TGTGCCAGCAGCTTATACGGCGGAACCTACGAGCAGTACTTC	TRBJ2-7	TRBV7-9	NA	NA	14
CASSVGGSMNTEAFF	TGTGCCAGCAGCGTAGGGGGCTCTATGAACACTGAAGCTTTCTTT	TRBJ1-1	TRBV9	NA	NA	15
CASSESSGGHSEQFF	TGTGCCAGCAGTGAGTCTAGCGGGGGGCACAGTGAGCAGTTCTTC	TRBJ2-1	TRBV6-4	TRBD2	NA	15
CASSRSGFFF	TGTGCCAGCAGTAGGTCAGGGTTCTTCTTC	TRBJ2-1	TRBV6-1	NA	NA	10
CASSSDRGDGYTF	TGTGCCAGCAGCTCGGACAGAGGAGATGGCTACACCTTC	TRBJ1-2	TRBV7-3	NA	once	13
CAWSSRVTGELFF	TGTGCCTGGAGTTCTAGGGTCACCGGGGAGCTGTTTTTT	TRBJ2-2	TRBV30	NA	NA	13
CSALTNTEAFF	TGCAGTGCACTCACGAACACTGAAGCTTTCTTT	TRBJ1-1	TRBV20-1	NA	NA	11
CATSRVGGSGNTIYF	TGTGCCACCAGCAGAGTAGGGGGCTCGGGAAACACCATATATTTT	TRBJ1-3	TRBV15	TRBD1	once	15
CASSRRGGQPQHF	TGTGCCAGCAGCCGCCGGGGGGGACAGCCCCAGCATTTT	TRBJ1-5	TRBV7-2	NA	NA	13
CASSVGQGVKDEKLFF	TGCGCCAGCAGCGTTGGACAGGGGGTGAAGGATGAAAAACTGTTTTTT	TRBJ1-4	TRBV5-1	TRBD1	NA	16
CASSLQVSNTEAFF	TGCGCCAGCAGCTTGCAGGTATCGAACACTGAAGCTTTCTTT	TRBJ1-1	TRBV5-1	NA	once	14
CASRPGVEDQPQHF	TGTGCCAGCAGGCCAGGGGTTGAGGATCAGCCCCAGCATTTT	TRBJ1-5	TRBV28	NA	few	14
CASSLFGGQGEKLFF	TGCGCCAGCAGCTTGTTTGGGGGGCAGGGGGAAAAACTGTTTTTT	TRBJ1-4	TRBV5-1	NA	NA	15
CASSFGGGVGARTEAFF	TGTGCCAGCAGCTTCGGGGGTGGAGTGGGGGCGAGAACTGAAGCTTTCTTT	TRBJ1-1	TRBV7-2	NA	NA	17
CASSEATGTSGRYEQYF	TGTGCCAGCAGTGAAGCGACCGGGACTAGCGGGCGATACGAGCAGTACTTC	TRBJ2-7	TRBV6-1	TRBD2	once	17
CASSFDTGRIYEQYF	TGTGCCAGCAGCTTCGACACGGGCCGGATCTACGAGCAGTACTTC	TRBJ2-7	TRBV7-9	NA	NA	15
CASSYLPTANVLTF	TGTGCCAGCAGTTACTTGCCGACGGCCAACGTCCTGACTTTC	TRBJ2-6	TRBV6-5	NA	NA	14
CASSESGGWGYTF	TGTGCCAGCAGTGAATCTGGGGGTTGGGGCTACACCTTC	TRBJ1-2	TRBV6-1	NA	NA	13
CACRTGEDGANVLTF	TGTGCCTGTCGGACAGGGGAAGATGGGGCCAACGTCCTGACTTTC	TRBJ2-6	TRBV19	TRBD1	NA	15
CAISGGQKSSYEQYF	TGTGCCATCAGCGGCGGTCAGAAGAGCTCCTACGAGCAGTACTTC	TRBJ2-7	TRBV10-3	NA	NA	15
CASKRADGYTF	TGTGCCAGCAAAAGGGCGGATGGCTACACCTTC	TRBJ1-2	TRBV6-1	NA	NA	11
CASSLAPGGSPGELFF	TGTGCCAGCAGCTTAGCGCCAGGCGGGAGTCCCGGGGAGCTGTTTTTT	TRBJ2-2	TRBV7-6	TRBD2	NA	16
CASRPSGGSGELFF	TGTGCCAGCAGACCTAGCGGGGGGTCCGGGGAGCTGTTTTTT	TRBJ2-2	TRBV9	TRBD2	NA	14
CASSPPRGTSGDNEQFF	TGTGCCAGCTCACCACCACGGGGGACTAGCGGCGACAATGAGCAGTTCTTC	TRBJ2-1	TRBV18	TRBD2	NA	17
CASSFPLREGANSPLHF	TGTGCCAGCAGCTTCCCCCTACGGGAGGGGGCAAATTCACCCCTCCACTTT	TRBJ1-6	TRBV7-9	TRBD1	NA	17
CASSAGTWTEAFF	TGTGCCAGCAGTGCAGGGACCTGGACTGAAGCTTTCTTT	TRBJ1-1	TRBV9	NA	few	13
CASRGAGNYGYTF	TGTGCCAGCAGAGGGGCAGGGAACTATGGCTACACCTTC	TRBJ1-2	TRBV2	NA	NA	13
CASSFVSHNEQFF	TGTGCCAGCAGTTTTGTTAGCCACAATGAGCAGTTCTTC	TRBJ2-1	TRBV27	NA	few	13
CATGTGEKLFF	TGTGCCACGGGGACAGGCGAAAAACTGTTTTTT	TRBJ1-4	TRBV10-3	TRBD1	NA	11
CASRVAGVWTDTQYF	TGTGCCAGCAGGGTAGCGGGGGTTTGGACAGATACGCAGTATTTT	TRBJ2-3	TRBV6-1	TRBD2	NA	15